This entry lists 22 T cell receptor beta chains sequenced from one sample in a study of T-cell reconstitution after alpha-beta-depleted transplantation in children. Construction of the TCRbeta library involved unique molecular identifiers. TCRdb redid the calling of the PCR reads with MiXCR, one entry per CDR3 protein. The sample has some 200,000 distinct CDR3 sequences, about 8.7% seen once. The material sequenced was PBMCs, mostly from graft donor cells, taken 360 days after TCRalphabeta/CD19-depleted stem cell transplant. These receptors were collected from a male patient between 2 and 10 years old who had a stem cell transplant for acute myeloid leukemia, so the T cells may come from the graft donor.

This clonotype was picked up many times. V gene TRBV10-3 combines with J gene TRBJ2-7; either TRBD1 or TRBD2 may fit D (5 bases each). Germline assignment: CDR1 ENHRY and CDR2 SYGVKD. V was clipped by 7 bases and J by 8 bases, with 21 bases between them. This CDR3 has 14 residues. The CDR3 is CAINPGTEVSKQYF. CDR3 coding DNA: TGTGCCATCAATCCCGGGACGGAGGTTTCCAAGCAGTACTTC.

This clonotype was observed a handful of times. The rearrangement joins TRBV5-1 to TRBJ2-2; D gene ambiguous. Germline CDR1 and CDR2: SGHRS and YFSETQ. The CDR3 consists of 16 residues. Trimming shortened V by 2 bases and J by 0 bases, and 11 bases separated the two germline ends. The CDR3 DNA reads TGCGCCAGCAGCTTTGTTGACTTCGCGAACACCGGGGAGCTGTTTTTT. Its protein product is CASSFVDFANTGELFF.

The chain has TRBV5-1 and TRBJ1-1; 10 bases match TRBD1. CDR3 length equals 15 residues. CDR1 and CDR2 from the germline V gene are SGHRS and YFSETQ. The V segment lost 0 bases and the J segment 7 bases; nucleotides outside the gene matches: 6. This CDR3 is CASSLGDRGLIEAFF. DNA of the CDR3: TGCGCCAGCAGCTTGGGGGACAGGGGCCTGATTGAAGCTTTCTTT.

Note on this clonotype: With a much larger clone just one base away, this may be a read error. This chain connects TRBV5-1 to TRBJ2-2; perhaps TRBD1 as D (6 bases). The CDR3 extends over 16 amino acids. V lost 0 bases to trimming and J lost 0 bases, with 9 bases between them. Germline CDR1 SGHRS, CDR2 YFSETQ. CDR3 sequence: CASSLAGTSNTGELFF. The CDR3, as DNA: TGCGCCAGCAGCTTGGCCGGGACATCGAACACCGGGGAGCTGTTTTTT.

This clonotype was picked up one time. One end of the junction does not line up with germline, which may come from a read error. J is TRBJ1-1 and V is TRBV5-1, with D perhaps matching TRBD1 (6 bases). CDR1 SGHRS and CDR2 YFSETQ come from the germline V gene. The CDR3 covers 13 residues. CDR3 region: CAISPSRDNEAFF. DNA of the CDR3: TGCGCCATCAGCCCGTCCCGGGACAACGAAGCTTTCTTT.

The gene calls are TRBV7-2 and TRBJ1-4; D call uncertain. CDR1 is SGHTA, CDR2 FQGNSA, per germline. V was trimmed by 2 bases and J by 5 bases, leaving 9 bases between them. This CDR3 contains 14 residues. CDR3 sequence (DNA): TGTGCCAGCAGCTTATTTGGGCCAAATGAAAAACTGTTTTTT. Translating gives CASSLFGPNEKLFF. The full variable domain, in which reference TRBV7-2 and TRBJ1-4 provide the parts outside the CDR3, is GAGVSQSPSNKVTEKGKDVELRCDPISGHTALYWYRQSLGQGLEFLIYFQGNSAPDKSGLPSDRFSAERTGGSVSTLTIQRTQQEDSAVYLCASSLFGPNEKLFFGSGTQLSVL.

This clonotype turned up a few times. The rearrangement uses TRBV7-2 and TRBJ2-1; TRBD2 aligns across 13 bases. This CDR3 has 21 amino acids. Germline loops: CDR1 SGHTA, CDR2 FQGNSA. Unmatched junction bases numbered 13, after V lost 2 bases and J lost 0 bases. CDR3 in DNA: TGTGCCAGCAGCTTATCAGTGTGGACTAGCGGGGGATCTAGCTCCTACAATGAGCAGTTCTTC. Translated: CASSLSVWTSGGSSSYNEQFF.

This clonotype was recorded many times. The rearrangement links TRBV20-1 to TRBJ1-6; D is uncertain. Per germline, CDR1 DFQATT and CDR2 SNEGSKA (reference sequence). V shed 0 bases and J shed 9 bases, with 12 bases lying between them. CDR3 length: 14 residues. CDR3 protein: CSARDWIGGSPLHF. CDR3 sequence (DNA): TGCAGTGCTAGAGACTGGATCGGAGGTTCACCCCTCCACTTT.

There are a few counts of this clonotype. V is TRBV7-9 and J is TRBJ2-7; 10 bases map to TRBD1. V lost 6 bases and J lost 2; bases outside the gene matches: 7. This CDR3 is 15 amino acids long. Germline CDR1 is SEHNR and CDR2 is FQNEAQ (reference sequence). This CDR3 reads CASSDRGLSTYEQYF. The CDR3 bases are TGTGCCAGCAGTGACAGGGGGCTATCAACCTACGAGCAGTACTTC. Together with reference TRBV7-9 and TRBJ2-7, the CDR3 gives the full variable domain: DTGVSQNPRHKITKRGQNVTFRCDPISEHNRLYWYRQTLGQGPEFLTYFQNEAQLEKSRLLSDRFSAERPKGSFSTLEIQRTEQGDSAMYLCASSDRGLSTYEQYFGPGTRLTVT.

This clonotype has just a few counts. CDR3 in amino acids: CASSQDVDSMNTEAFF. CDR3 DNA: TGTGCCAGCAGCCAAGATGTTGACAGCATGAACACTGAAGCTTTCTTT. V usage is TRBV3-1 and J usage is TRBJ1-1; possible D gene TRBD1, 5 bases. Trimming pared 0 bases from V and 0 bases from J, leaving 11 bases between. CDR1 is LGHDT and CDR2 is YNNKEL in the germline V gene (reference sequence). The CDR3 runs 16 residues.

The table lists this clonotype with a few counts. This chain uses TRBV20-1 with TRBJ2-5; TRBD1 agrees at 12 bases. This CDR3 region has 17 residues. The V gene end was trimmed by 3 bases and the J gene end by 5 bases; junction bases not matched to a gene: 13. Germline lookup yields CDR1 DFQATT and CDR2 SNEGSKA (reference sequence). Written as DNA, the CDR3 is TGCAGTGCTAGCCCAGCGGGGACAGGGGGCTTTGCGGAGACCCAGTACTTC. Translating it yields CSASPAGTGGFAETQYF.

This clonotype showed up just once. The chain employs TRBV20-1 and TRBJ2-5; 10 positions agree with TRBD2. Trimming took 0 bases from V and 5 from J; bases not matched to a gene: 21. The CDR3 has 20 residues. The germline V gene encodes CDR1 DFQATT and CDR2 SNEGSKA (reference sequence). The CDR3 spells CSARDIPSGRSTGPSETQYF. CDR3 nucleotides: TGCAGTGCTAGAGATATTCCTAGCGGGAGAAGCACCGGCCCCTCGGAGACCCAGTACTTC.

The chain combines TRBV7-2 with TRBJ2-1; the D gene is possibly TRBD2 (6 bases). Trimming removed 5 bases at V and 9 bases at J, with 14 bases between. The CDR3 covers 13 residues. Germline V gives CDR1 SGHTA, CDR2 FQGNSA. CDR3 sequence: CASSILAALEQFF. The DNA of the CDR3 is TGTGCCAGCAGCATACTAGCCGCCCTTGAGCAGTTCTTC.

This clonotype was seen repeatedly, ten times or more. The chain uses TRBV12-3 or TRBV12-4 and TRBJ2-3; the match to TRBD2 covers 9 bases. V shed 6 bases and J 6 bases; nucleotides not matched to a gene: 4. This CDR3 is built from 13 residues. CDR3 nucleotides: TGTGCCAGCAGCGGTGGACTAGCGGATACGCAGTATTTT. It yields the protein CASSGGLADTQYF.

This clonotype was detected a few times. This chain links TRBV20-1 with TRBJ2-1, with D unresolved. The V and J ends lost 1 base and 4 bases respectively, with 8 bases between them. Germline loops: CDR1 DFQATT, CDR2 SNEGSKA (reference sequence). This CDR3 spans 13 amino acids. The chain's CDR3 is CSARAAVYNEQFF. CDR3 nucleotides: TGCAGTGCTAGAGCGGCAGTATACAATGAGCAGTTCTTC.

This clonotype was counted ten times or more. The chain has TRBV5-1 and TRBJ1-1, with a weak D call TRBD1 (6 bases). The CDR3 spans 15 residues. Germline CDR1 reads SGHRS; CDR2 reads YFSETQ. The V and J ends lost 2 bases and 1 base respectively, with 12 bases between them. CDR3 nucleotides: TGCGCCAGCAGCTTTGGAGGGGGGGGGAACACTGAAGCTTTCTTT. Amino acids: CASSFGGGGNTEAFF.

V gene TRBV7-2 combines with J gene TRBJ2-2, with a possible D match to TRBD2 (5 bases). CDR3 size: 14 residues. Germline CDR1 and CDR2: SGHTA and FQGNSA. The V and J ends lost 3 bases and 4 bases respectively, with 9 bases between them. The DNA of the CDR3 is TGTGCCAGCAGCTTTCGGACTCTCACCGGGGAGCTGTTTTTT. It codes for CASSFRTLTGELFF. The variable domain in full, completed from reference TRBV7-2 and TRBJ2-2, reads GAGVSQSPSNKVTEKGKDVELRCDPISGHTALYWYRQSLGQGLEFLIYFQGNSAPDKSGLPSDRFSAERTGGSVSTLTIQRTQQEDSAVYLCASSFRTLTGELFFGEGSRLTVL.

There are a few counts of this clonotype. CDR3 loop: CSAIQGAGKKETQYF. The CDR3 DNA sequence: TGCAGCGCAATACAGGGGGCCGGCAAGAAAGAGACCCAGTACTTC. This chain uses TRBV29-1 with TRBJ2-5; 9 bases fit TRBD1. J lost 3 bases, V lost 7 bases, and 12 bases had no gene match. The CDR3 runs 15 residues. From germline, CDR1 is SQVTM and CDR2 ANQGSEA.

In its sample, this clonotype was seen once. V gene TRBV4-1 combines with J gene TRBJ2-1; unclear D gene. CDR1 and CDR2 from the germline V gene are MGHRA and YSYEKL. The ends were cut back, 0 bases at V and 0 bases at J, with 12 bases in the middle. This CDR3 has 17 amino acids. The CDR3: CASSQDNSRASYNEQFF. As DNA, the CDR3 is TGCGCCAGCAGCCAAGATAACAGTAGAGCCTCCTACAATGAGCAGTTCTTC.

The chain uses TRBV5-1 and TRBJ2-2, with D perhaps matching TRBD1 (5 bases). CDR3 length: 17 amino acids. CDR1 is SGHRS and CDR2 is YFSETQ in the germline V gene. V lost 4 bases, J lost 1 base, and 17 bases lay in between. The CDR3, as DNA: TGCGCCAGCAGCCCGGTGGCTCTTACAGGGAACACCGGGGAGCTGTTTTTT. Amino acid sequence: CASSPVALTGNTGELFF.

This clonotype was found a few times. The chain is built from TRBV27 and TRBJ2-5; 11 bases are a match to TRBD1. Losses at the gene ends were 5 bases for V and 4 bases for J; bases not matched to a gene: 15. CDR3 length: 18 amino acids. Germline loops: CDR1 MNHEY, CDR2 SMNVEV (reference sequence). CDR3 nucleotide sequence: TGTGCCAGCAGTCGGACAGGGGGCTTAGCGGGGCCCGGAGAGACCCAGTACTTC. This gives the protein CASSRTGGLAGPGETQYF.

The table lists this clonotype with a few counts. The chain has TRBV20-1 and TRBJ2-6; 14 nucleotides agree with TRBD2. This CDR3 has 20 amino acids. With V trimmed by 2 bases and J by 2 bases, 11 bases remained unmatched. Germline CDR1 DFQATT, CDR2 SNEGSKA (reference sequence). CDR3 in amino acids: CSARPSGLTSGGAGANVLTF. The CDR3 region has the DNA TGCAGTGCTAGACCAAGCGGACTGACTAGCGGGGGGGCTGGGGCCAACGTCCTGACTTTC.